This T cell receptor (beta chain) was identified during a study of blood T cell repertoires in COVID-19. As for the study in general: The study drew acute and convalescent COVID-19 samples from the United States, Italy and Spain.

TCRdb keeps only in-frame clones here, not all; method: immunoSEQ multiplex PCR. The sample contains a few hundred thousand clones, around 87% of which appear only once. The V and J ends lost 3 bases and 1 base respectively, with 19 bases between them. Looked up from germline, CDR1 is LGHNA and CDR2 is YNFKEQ. The CDR3 runs to 17 residues. The receptor's source is a woman in her 50s with acute or convalescent COVID-19. The chain employs TRBV4-2 and TRBJ2-7, with D possibly TRBD2 on 6 matching bases. The sequenced sample consisted of peripheral blood. The DNA of the CDR3 is TGTGCCAGCAGCCATCTCCCCGGGGAGGAGTATTCCTACGAGCAGTACTTC. This codes for CASSHLPGEEYSYEQYF.